The sequence of this T cell receptor (beta chain) was determined in a study of blood T cell repertoires in COVID-19. In germline, CDR1 is MNHNS, CDR2 SASEGT. The germline V and J ends were trimmed by 3 bases and 4 bases, with 13 bases remaining between them. This CDR3 is 14 amino acids long. Produced via immunoSEQ multiplex PCR; TCRdb's table is partial and in-frame only. The sample has 260,000 or so clones, roughly 86% seen once. The chain is built from TRBV6-1 and TRBJ2-7; a possible D gene is TRBD1 (6 bases). The TCR sequence derives from a man between 18 and 35 years old with active or convalescent COVID-19. Sequenced input: peripheral blood. The CDR3 DNA follows: TGTGCCAGCAGTGAGTGGGACACCTTGTACGAGCAGTACTTC. This encodes CASSEWDTLYEQYF.